The clone carrying this T cell receptor (beta chain) has only a few counts. Construction of the TCRbeta library involved unique molecular identifiers. Each CDR3 protein is one row after TCRdb ran MiXCR on the PCR reads. Altogether 900,000 or so distinct CDR3 sequences are present, about 16% being singletons, with the ten largest covering about 4.6%. This specimen belongs to a study of T-cell reconstitution after alpha-beta-depleted transplantation in children. V lost 4 bases and J lost 1; bases outside the gene matches: 4. This CDR3 comprises 15 residues. The V gene's germline CDR1 is SGHRS and CDR2 YFSETQ.

This chain uses TRBV5-1 with TRBJ2-3, with 9 bases aligning to TRBD2. The source was PBMCs, mostly from graft donor cells, collected 360 days after TCRalphabeta/CD19-depleted stem cell transplant. This sequence was found in a male patient under 18 who had a stem cell transplant for acute lymphoblastic leukemia, so the T cells may come from the graft donor. The CDR3 region is CASSHWTSGTDTQYF. The CDR3 DNA reads TGCGCCAGCAGCCACTGGACTAGCGGCACAGATACGCAGTATTTT.